This T cell receptor (beta chain) was documented in a study of blood T cell repertoires in COVID-19. Study context: The study drew acute and convalescent COVID-19 samples from the United States, Italy and Spain. T cells, B-cell-depleted T cells, or PBMCs supplied cDNA or gDNA.

Original data processing: For nucleated cells, counts were estimated from reference gene primer amplification. Sequenced by immunoSEQ multiplex PCR; TCRdb stores in-frame clones only, minus some. The V and J calls and clone size come from that table; D and trimming were worked out from the DNA. In the table there are some 87,000 clones, over 75% of which are singletons. This clone was recorded a few times. Germline-derived CDR1 and CDR2 are LGHNA and YSLEER. V lost 3 bases and J lost 7; bases outside the gene matches: 6. The CDR3 length is 15 residues. This sequence originates from a human donor in a cohort sampled during active COVID-19. This rearrangement joins TRBV4-3 to TRBJ1-6; TRBD1 aligns across 7 bases. The sample comprised peripheral blood. The CDR3, as DNA: TGCGCCAGCAGCCACCAGGACAGGAGAAATTCACCCCTCCACTTT. Amino acids: CASSHQDRRNSPLHF.